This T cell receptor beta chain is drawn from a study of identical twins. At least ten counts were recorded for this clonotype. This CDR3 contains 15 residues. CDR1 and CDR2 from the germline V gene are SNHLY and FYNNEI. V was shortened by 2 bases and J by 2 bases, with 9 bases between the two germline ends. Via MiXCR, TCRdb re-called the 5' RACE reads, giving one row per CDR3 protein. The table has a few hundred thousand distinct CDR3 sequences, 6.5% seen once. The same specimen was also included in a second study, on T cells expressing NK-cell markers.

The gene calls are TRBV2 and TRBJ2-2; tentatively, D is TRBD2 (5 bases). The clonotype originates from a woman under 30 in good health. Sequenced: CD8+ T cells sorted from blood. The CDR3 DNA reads TGTGCCAGCAGTGAACTCGACTACAACACCGGGGAGCTGTTTTTT. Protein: CASSELDYNTGELFF.